This T cell receptor beta chain came from a study of T-cell reconstitution after alpha-beta-depleted transplantation in children. CDR1 and CDR2 from the germline V gene are LNHNV and YYDKDF (reference sequence). J lost 4 bases, V lost 0 bases, and 5 bases had no gene match. The CDR3 runs 15 residues. For TCRbeta, the library was prepared with unique molecular identifiers. Each CDR3 protein gets one entry after TCRdb re-called the PCR reads with MiXCR. The sample lists 200,000 to 250,000 distinct CDR3 sequences; around 9.9% were seen once. The sample holds many counts of this clonotype. The origin of this receptor is a child less than two years old with acute myeloid leukemia, due to receive a stem cell transplant. The chain uses TRBV15 and TRBJ1-2; 7 nucleotides agree with TRBD1. This specimen consisted of PBMCs, obtained before TCRalphabeta/CD19-depleted stem cell transplant. The CDR3 DNA reads as TGTGCCACCAGCAGAGAAGGAGGGACAGCCTATGGCTACACCTTC. It is translated as CATSREGGTAYGYTF.